Sequencing of this TCR beta chain was carried out in a study of shared clonotypes between healthy human individuals. The data were produced by immunoSEQ multiplex PCR, yet TCRdb's version contains in-frame clones alone and is incomplete. The sample has around 2.1 million clones; under 97% are singletons. Sequencing input: naive CD4+ T cells sorted from blood. Subset given: CD45RA+ positively selected. The sequence was collected from a man younger than 35 in good health.

The CDR3 protein is CASSSGLAENTGELFF. In DNA form, the CDR3 reads TGTGCCAGCAGCTCGGGACTAGCGGAAAACACCGGGGAGCTGTTTTTT. The chain employs TRBV6-6 and TRBJ2-2; 11 bases agree with TRBD2. Germline V gives CDR1 MNHNY, CDR2 SVGAGI (reference sequence). Trimming at V came to 6 bases and at J to 2 bases, leaving 5 bases not matched to a gene. This CDR3 has 16 amino acids.